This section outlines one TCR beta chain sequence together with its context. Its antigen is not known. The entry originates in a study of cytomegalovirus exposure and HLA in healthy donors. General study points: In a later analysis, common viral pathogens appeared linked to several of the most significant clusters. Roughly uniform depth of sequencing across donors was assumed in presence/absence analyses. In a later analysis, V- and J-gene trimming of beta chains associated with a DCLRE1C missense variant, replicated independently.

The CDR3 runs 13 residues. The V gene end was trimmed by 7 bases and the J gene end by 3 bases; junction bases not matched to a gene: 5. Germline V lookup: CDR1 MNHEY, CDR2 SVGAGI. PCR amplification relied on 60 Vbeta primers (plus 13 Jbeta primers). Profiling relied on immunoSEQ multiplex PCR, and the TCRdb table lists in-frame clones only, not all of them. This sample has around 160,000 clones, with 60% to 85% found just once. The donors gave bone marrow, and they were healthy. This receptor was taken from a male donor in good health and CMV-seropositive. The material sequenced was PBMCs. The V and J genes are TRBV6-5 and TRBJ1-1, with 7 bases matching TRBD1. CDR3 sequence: CASTRQGHTEAFF. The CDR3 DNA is TGTGCCAGCACCCGACAGGGACACACTGAAGCTTTCTTT.